A single sample is the source of the 4 T cell receptor beta chains below, sequenced in a study of T cells expressing NK-cell markers. TCRdb re-called the 5' RACE reads and gives one entry per CDR3 protein, without DNA. This repertoire includes about 460,000 distinct CDR3 sequences. The specimen was blood T cells: a sorted CD56 or NKG2C T cell subset, CD4+ or CD8+ T cells, or bulk PBMC T cells (not recorded which). These TCRs come from a woman in her forties or fifties in good health.

CDR3: CASSFRRAGNNEQFF. The chain uses TRBV27 and TRBJ2-1; TCRdb's D call, TRBD2, is unchecked because there is no DNA. Per germline, CDR1 MNHEY and CDR2 SMNVEV (reference sequence). This CDR3 region has 15 residues.

The chain employs TRBV5-1 and TRBJ2-2; TCRdb's D gene call, TRBD2, goes unchecked for lack of DNA. The germline V gene encodes CDR1 SGHRS and CDR2 YFSETQ. The CDR3 contains 15 residues. CDR3 sequence reads: CASSPGGLGGGELFF.

The chain employs TRBV25-1 and TRBJ2-7; TCRdb lists TRBD2, though no DNA is available to test this call. Germline lookup yields CDR1 MGHDK and CDR2 SYGVNS. The CDR3 has 14 residues. CDR3 protein: CASSGGGFTYEQYF.

The chain links TRBV28 to TRBJ2-1; TCRdb lists TRBD2, though no DNA is available to test this call. The CDR3 extends over 18 amino acids. CDR1 MDHEN and CDR2 SYDVKM come from the germline V gene. This chain's CDR3 is CASSRGTSGRSTYNEQFF.